Given below is one T cell receptor (beta chain) in context. The antigen remains unidentified. These data are taken from a study of memory CD4+ T cells and cytomegalovirus serostatus. About the study: Of the healthy Belgian adults, 9 were CMV seropositive and more than 20 seronegative.

CDR3 length equals 16 residues. CDR1 is LNHDA, CDR2 SQIVND, per germline (reference sequence). The junction had 13 bases not matched to a gene; V was cut back by 6 bases and J by 4 bases. The sort gate was single viable CD3+CD4+CD8-CD45RO+ cells for memory CD4+ T cells. Using immunoSEQ multiplex PCR, the repertoire was profiled, and TCRdb retains in-frame clones only, with some absent. The data show approximately 41,000 clones, over 60% seen once. Regarding the study as a whole: A US-trained random forest predicted CMV serostatus with median AUC around 0.91. About two fifths of the roughly 150 known CMV-associated TCRbeta sequences appeared in CD4+ memory.

The V gene is TRBV19, the J gene TRBJ1-2; 8 bases are shared with TRBD1. The sequence came from an adult in good health and CMV-seronegative. The sample consisted of memory CD4+ T cells from blood. CDR3 protein: CASSPLIPGQGYGYTF. The DNA for the CDR3 is TGTGCCAGTAGCCCACTAATACCCGGACAGGGCTATGGCTACACCTTC. Drawing the rest from reference TRBV19 and TRBJ1-2, the complete variable domain is DGGITQSPKYLFRKEGQNVTLSCEQNLNHDAMYWYRQDPGQGLRLIYYSQIVNDFQKGDIAEGYSVSREKKESFPLTVTSAQKNPTAFYLCASSPLIPGQGYGYTFGSGTRLTVV.